The T cell receptor beta chain described here comes from a study of response to subunit inactivated influenza vaccine. Via MiXCR, TCRdb re-called the RT-PCR reads, giving one row per CDR3 protein. The data show around 710,000 distinct CDR3 sequences, more than 11% seen once. V dropped 0 bases and J dropped 0 bases, with 8 bases sitting between them. The CDR3 sequence is 14 residues long. Germline values: CDR1 DFQATT, CDR2 SNEGSKA (reference sequence). The receptor comes from a man aged 50 or older who received an inactivated influenza vaccine. The chain joins TRBV20-1 to TRBJ1-1; D unclear. The source was PBMCs from blood, collected around 14 days before vaccination. The CDR3 loop is CSARDKGLNTEAFF. The DNA for the CDR3 is TGCAGTGCTAGAGATAAAGGTTTGAACACTGAAGCTTTCTTT.